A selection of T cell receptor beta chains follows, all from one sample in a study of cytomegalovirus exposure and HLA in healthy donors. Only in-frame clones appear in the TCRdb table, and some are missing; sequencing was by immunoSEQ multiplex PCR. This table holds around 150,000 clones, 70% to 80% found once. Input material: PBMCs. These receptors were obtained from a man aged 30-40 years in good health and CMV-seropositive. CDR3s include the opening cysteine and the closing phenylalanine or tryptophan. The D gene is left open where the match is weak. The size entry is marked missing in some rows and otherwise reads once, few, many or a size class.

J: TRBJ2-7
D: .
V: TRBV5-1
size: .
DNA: TGCGCCAGCAGCGACACATCCTCCTCCTACGAGCAGTACTTC
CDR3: CASSDTSSSYEQYF

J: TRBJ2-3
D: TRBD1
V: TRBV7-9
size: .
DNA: TGTGCCAGCAGCTTAAGGGGGGAAGACAGGGGGTTGACAGATACGCAGTATTTT
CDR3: CASSLRGEDRGLTDTQYF

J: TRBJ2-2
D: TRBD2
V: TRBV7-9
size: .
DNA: TGTGCCAGCACCCGGGAGGGCGGGGAGCTGTTTTTT
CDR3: CASTREGGELFF

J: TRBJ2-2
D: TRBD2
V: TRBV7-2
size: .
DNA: TGTGCCAGCAGGAGGAGGGGTGGGGAGGGCACCGGGGAGCTGTTTTTT
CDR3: CASRRRGGEGTGELFF

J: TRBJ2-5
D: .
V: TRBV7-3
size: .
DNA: TGTGCCAGCAGCTTATTGGGCAGGCAAGAGACCCAGTACTTC
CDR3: CASSLLGRQETQYF

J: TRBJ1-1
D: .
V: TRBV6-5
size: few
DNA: TGTGCCAGCAGTTACAAGGGGCTAGTCACTGAAGCTTTCTTT
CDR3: CASSYKGLVTEAFF

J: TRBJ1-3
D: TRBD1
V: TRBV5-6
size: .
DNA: TGTGCCAGCAGCTCGACTGCCGGGACAGGGCCTGGAAACACCATATATTTT
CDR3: CASSSTAGTGPGNTIYF

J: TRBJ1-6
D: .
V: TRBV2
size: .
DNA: TGTGCCAGCACCCTTAATCTGCCCCTCCACTTT
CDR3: CASTLNLPLHF

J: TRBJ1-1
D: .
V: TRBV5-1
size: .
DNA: TGCGCCAGCAGCTTCGGTCTTTCGGGCACTGAAGCTTTCTTT
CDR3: CASSFGLSGTEAFF

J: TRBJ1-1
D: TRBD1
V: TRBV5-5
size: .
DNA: TGTGCCAGCAGCTCACAGGGGACCACTGAAGCTTTCTTT
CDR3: CASSSQGTTEAFF

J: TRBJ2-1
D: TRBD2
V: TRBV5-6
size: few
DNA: TGTGCCAGCAGCAAAAGCGGGGGGGCTCATTATGAGCAGTTCTTC
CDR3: CASSKSGGAHYEQFF

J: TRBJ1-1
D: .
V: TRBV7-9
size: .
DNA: TGTGCCAGCAGCTTAGGTAAGAGGGCCCAGGACACTGAAGCTTTCTTT
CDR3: CASSLGKRAQDTEAFF

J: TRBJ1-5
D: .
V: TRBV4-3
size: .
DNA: TGCGCCAGCAGCCAAGATCTGGCGGGACTCAATCAGCCCCAGCATTTT
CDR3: CASSQDLAGLNQPQHF

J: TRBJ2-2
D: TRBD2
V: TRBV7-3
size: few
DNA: TGTGCCAGCAGCCCCGGAGCGGGGGGGTACTCGGAGCTGTTTTTT
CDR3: CASSPGAGGYSELFF

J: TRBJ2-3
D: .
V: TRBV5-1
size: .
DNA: TGCGCCAGCAGCTACCGAATTCTAAGCACAGATACGCAGTATTTT
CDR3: CASSYRILSTDTQYF

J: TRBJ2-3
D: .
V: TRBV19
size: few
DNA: TGTGCCAGTAGGGGGGGAGGCACAGATACGCAGTATTTT
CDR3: CASRGGGTDTQYF

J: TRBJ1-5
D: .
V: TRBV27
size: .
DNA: TGTGCCAGCAGTCCACAGGGTAATCAGCCCCAGCATTTT
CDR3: CASSPQGNQPQHF

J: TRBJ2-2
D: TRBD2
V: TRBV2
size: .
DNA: TGTGCCAGCAGTGTGGCTAGCGGGGGAGCGAACACCGGGGAGCTGTTTTTT
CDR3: CASSVASGGANTGELFF

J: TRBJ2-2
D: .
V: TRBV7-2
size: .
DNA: TGTGCCAGCAGCTTAGTAGAATATAACACCGGGGAGCTGTTTTTT
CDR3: CASSLVEYNTGELFF

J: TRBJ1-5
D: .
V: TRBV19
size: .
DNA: TGTGCCAGTAGAGTGGGTGCGGGGGGCAGTAATCAGCCCCAGCATTTT
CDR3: CASRVGAGGSNQPQHF

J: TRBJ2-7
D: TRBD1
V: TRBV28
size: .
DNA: TGTGCCAGCAGTTTATTGGGTTCAGGGGGAGACTACGAGCAGTACTTC
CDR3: CASSLLGSGGDYEQYF

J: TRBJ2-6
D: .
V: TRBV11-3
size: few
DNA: TGTGCCAGCAGCTTAGGACAGGCCACCTCTGGGGCCAACGTCCTGACTTTC
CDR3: CASSLGQATSGANVLTF

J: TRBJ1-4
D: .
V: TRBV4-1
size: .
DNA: TGCGCCAGCAGCCAAGGGACAAATAATGAAAAACTGTTTTTT
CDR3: CASSQGTNNEKLFF

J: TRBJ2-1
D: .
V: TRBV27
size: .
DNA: TGTGCCAGCAGTTTATCATCGGGGAACAATGAGCAGTTCTTC
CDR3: CASSLSSGNNEQFF

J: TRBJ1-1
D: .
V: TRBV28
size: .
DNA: TGTGCCAGCAGCCGCTCCTCAGGGTACACTGAAGCTTTCTTT
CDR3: CASSRSSGYTEAFF

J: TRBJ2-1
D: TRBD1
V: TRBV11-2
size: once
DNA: TGTGCCAGCAGGAGGACAGGGGGCGATGAGCAGTTCTTC
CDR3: CASRRTGGDEQFF

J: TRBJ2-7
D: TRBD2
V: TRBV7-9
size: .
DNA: TGTGCCAGCACCCCGGGGGGGTACGAGCAGTACTTC
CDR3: CASTPGGYEQYF

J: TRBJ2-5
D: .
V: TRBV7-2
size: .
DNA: TGTGCCAGCAGCTTTTCAACCCGGGCCCAGTACTTC
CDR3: CASSFSTRAQYF

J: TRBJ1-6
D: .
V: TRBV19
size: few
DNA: TGTGCCAGTAGTTCCTCAGGGGATACCTATAATTCACCCCTCCACTTT
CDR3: CASSSSGDTYNSPLHF

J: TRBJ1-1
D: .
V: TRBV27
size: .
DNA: TGTGCCAGCAGTTTCTGGGGAGAAACTGAAGCTTTCTTT
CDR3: CASSFWGETEAFF

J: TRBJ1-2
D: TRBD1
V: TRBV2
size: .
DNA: TGTGCCAGCAGAACCGGGACAGGGTATGGCTACACCTTC
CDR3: CASRTGTGYGYTF

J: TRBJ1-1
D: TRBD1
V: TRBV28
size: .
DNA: TGTGCCAGCAGTTTCGGGACAGCGAACACTGAAGCTTTCTTT
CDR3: CASSFGTANTEAFF

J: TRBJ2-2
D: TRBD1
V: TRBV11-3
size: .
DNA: TGTGCCAGCAGCTTCGGCAGGGGGCATCCCACCGGGGAGCTGTTTTTT
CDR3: CASSFGRGHPTGELFF

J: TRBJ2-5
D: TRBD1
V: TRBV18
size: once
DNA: TGTGCCAGCTCTCCAGGCCCAGGGGGCCAAGAGACCCAGTACTTC
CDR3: CASSPGPGGQETQYF